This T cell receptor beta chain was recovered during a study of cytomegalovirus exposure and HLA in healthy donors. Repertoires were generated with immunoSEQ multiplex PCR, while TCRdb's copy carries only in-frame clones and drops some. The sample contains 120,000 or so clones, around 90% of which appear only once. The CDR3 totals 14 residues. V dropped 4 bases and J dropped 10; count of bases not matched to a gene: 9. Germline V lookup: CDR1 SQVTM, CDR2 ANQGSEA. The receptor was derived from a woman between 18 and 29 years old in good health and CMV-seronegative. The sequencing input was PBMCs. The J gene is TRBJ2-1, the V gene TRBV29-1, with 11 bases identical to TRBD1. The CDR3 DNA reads TGCAGCGTTGGACTGGACAGGGGGCAAGGGGAGCAGTTCTTC. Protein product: CSVGLDRGQGEQFF.